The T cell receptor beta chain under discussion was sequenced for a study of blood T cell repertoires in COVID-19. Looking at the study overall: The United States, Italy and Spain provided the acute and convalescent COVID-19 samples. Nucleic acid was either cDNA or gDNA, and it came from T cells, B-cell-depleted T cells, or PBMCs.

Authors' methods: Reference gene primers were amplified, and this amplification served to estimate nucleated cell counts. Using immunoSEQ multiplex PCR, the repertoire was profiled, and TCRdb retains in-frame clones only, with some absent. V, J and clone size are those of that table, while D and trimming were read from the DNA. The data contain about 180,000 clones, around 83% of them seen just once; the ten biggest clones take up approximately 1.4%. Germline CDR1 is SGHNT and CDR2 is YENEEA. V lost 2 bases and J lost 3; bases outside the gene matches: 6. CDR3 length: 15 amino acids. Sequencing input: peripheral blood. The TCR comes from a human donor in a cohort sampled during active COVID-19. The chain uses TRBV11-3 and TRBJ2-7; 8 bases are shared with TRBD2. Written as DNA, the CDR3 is TGTGCCAGCAGCTTACGGGGGGGGCTTAACTACGAGCAGTACTTC. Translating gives CASSLRGGLNYEQYF.